What follows is one TCR beta chain and its context. This entry is derived from a study of control samples from healthy donors and cancer patients. Assay used: immunoSEQ multiplex PCR; TCRdb lists only in-frame clones, some missing. The sample contains about 160,000 clones, roughly 94% of which appear only once. The V end was cut by 1 base, the J end by 5 bases, with 17 bases between. There are 16 residues in the CDR3. Germline loops: CDR1 MNHEY, CDR2 SMNVEV (reference sequence). Sequencing was carried out using PBMCs. This sequence was found in a man aged 55 to 69 with colorectal cancer. The V gene is TRBV27, the J gene TRBJ1-1; D perhaps matches TRBD1 (6 bases). CDR3 nucleotide sequence: TGTGCCAGCAGTTTATTCGGGTTGAGGGGGAAAACTGAAGCTTTCTTT. Its translation: CASSLFGLRGKTEAFF.